These T cell receptor beta chains were read from a single sample in a study of T cell responses to AZD1222 COVID-19 vaccine. Profiling relied on immunoSEQ multiplex PCR, and the TCRdb table lists in-frame clones only, not all of them. The sample yields under 60,000 clones, approximately 90% seen once. The source material was peripheral blood, sampled 28 days after the second AZD1222 dose. The receptors were sampled from an adult who received the AZD1222 COVID-19 vaccine. Each CDR3 is given with its conserved first and last residue. The D gene is left open where the match is weak. The size entry is marked missing in some rows and otherwise reads once, few, many or a size class.

NA	NA	TRBV19	TRBJ1-4	CASSTGPGGEKLFF	TGTGCCAGTAGTACGGGCCCGGGAGGAGAAAAACTGTTTTTT
NA	NA	TRBV5-6	TRBJ1-2	CASSLAREAGWNYGYTF	TGTGCCAGCAGCTTGGCCCGGGAGGCAGGCTGGAACTATGGCTACACCTTC
NA	NA	TRBV27	TRBJ1-3	CASSPSGLLNTIYF	TGTGCCAGCAGTCCATCAGGGTTATTAAACACCATATATTTT
NA	TRBD2	TRBV2	TRBJ2-7	CASKEAGDNEQYF	TGTGCCAGCAAGGAAGCGGGAGATAACGAGCAGTACTTC
NA	TRBD2	TRBV18	TRBJ2-1	CASSPYSGSPYNEQFF	TGTGCCAGCTCACCATATAGCGGGAGCCCCTACAATGAGCAGTTCTTC
NA	NA	TRBV19	TRBJ1-3	CASRERGIGNTIYF	TGTGCCAGTAGGGAAAGGGGCATCGGAAACACCATATATTTT
NA	TRBD1	TRBV5-4	TRBJ1-1	CASSEVPAGGAIGAFF	TGTGCCAGCAGCGAAGTACCAGCAGGGGGCGCGATCGGAGCTTTCTTT
once	NA	TRBV28	TRBJ1-6	CASSRPQGYNSPLHF	TGTGCCAGCAGTCGACCCCAGGGTTATAATTCACCCCTCCACTTT
NA	NA	TRBV7-9	TRBJ2-3	CASSATEDTQYF	TGTGCCAGCAGCGCGACAGAAGATACGCAGTATTTT
NA	NA	TRBV2	TRBJ1-1	CASRRTVLNTEAFF	TGTGCCAGCAGGAGGACAGTGCTGAACACTGAAGCTTTCTTT
NA	NA	TRBV10-3	TRBJ1-4	CAISESGHSEKLFF	TGTGCCATCAGTGAGTCTGGACACAGTGAAAAACTGTTTTTT
NA	TRBD2	TRBV5-4	TRBJ2-1	CASSLGLAGVYNEQFF	TGTGCCAGCAGCCTGGGACTAGCGGGAGTATACAATGAGCAGTTCTTC
NA	TRBD2	TRBV28	TRBJ2-5	CASSLSTGGYQETQYF	TGTGCCAGCAGTTTGTCGACGGGAGGATACCAAGAGACCCAGTACTTC
once	NA	TRBV13	TRBJ1-1	CASSLMGTEAFF	TGTGCCAGCAGCCTAATGGGCACTGAAGCTTTCTTT
NA	NA	TRBV7-3	TRBJ2-7	CASSLGDGYEQYF	TGTGCCAGCAGCTTAGGGGATGGCTACGAGCAGTACTTC
NA	TRBD2	TRBV6-1	TRBJ2-1	CASSELAGGHEQFF	TGTGCCAGCAGTGAACTAGCGGGGGGGCATGAGCAGTTCTTC
NA	NA	TRBV28	TRBJ1-4	CASRDRGFATNEKLFF	TGTGCCAGCAGGGACCGGGGGTTTGCAACTAATGAAAAACTGTTTTTT
once	NA	TRBV5-1	TRBJ1-2	CASSLEAGAGDYGYTF	TGCGCCAGCAGCTTGGAGGCAGGAGCAGGTGACTATGGCTACACCTTC
NA	NA	TRBV6-5	TRBJ1-5	CASRNGDQPQHF	TGTGCCAGCAGGAACGGAGATCAGCCCCAGCATTTT
NA	NA	TRBV19	TRBJ2-5	CASTPGGTDRETQYF	TGTGCCAGTACCCCAGGGGGGACCGATCGGGAGACCCAGTACTTC
NA	NA	TRBV7-9	TRBJ2-2	CASSLGWTANTGELFF	TGTGCCAGCAGCTTGGGATGGACAGCGAACACCGGGGAGCTGTTTTTT
NA	TRBD1	TRBV5-6	TRBJ2-7	CASSLAMDRRLYEQYF	TGTGCCAGCAGCCTAGCCATGGACAGGCGACTCTACGAGCAGTACTTC
NA	TRBD1	TRBV2	TRBJ1-3	CASSESRTGWVSGNTIYF	TGTGCCAGCAGTGAATCCCGGACAGGTTGGGTTTCTGGAAACACCATATATTTT
NA	NA	TRBV7-9	TRBJ2-7	CASSLGRQHEQYF	TGTGCCAGCAGCTTAGGGCGTCAGCACGAGCAGTACTTC
NA	NA	TRBV2	TRBJ2-7	CASSDVGQYEQYF	TGTGCCAGCAGTGATGTGGGCCAGTACGAGCAGTACTTC
NA	NA	TRBV7-5	TRBJ1-5	CVRSLGWHVYSNQPQHF	TGTGTCAGAAGCTTAGGATGGCACGTTTATAGCAATCAGCCCCAGCATTTT
NA	NA	TRBV14	TRBJ1-1	CASSKQENTEAFF	TGTGCCAGCAGCAAACAGGAGAACACTGAAGCTTTCTTT
NA	TRBD2	TRBV5-1	TRBJ2-7	CASSSEWEGLNEQYF	TGCGCCAGCAGCTCTGAGTGGGAGGGCCTTAACGAGCAGTACTTC
NA	TRBD2	TRBV28	TRBJ2-3	CASSFPTSGRNGDTQYF	TGTGCCAGCAGTTTCCCGACTAGCGGGAGGAATGGAGATACGCAGTATTTT
NA	NA	TRBV10-3	TRBJ2-7	CAIWGGAEQYF	TGTGCCATCTGGGGGGGGGCCGAGCAGTACTTC
NA	NA	TRBV9	TRBJ2-2	CASSVRWEAGELFF	TGTGCCAGCAGCGTAAGGTGGGAGGCCGGGGAGCTGTTTTTT
NA	NA	TRBV7-8	TRBJ2-7	CASSPGPTASEQYF	TGTGCCAGCAGCCCTGGGCCCACAGCCAGCGAGCAGTACTTC
NA	TRBD2	TRBV4-1	TRBJ2-7	CASSLHTGEGLYEQYF	TGCGCCAGCAGCCTCCACACGGGGGAGGGCCTGTACGAGCAGTACTTC
NA	TRBD1	TRBV12-5	TRBJ2-7	CASGLGTGNYEQYF	TGTGCTAGTGGTTTGGGGACAGGAAATTACGAGCAGTACTTC
NA	NA	TRBV3-1/TRBV3-2	TRBJ2-1	CASSPKVVQIYNEQFF	TGTGCCAGCAGCCCTAAAGTGGTCCAAATTTACAATGAGCAGTTCTTC
NA	TRBD1	TRBV28	TRBJ1-6	CASTKTGGSYNSPLHF	TGTGCCAGCACTAAAACAGGGGGCTCCTATAATTCACCCCTCCACTTT
once	NA	TRBV6-2/TRBV6-3	TRBJ1-1	CASSWGGMNTEAFF	TGTGCCAGCAGTTGGGGGGGCATGAACACTGAAGCTTTCTTT
NA	TRBD2	TRBV5-1	TRBJ2-7	CASSAGLAGGVHYEQYF	TGCGCCAGCAGCGCGGGACTAGCGGGCGGGGTTCACTACGAGCAGTACTTC
NA	TRBD2	TRBV7-2	TRBJ2-7	CASSSSGSGSYEQYF	TGTGCCAGCAGCTCGTCCGGTAGCGGGAGTTACGAGCAGTACTTC